The sample holds one count of the clone carrying this T cell receptor (beta chain). Measured with immunoSEQ multiplex PCR; TCRdb has only the in-frame clones, and not every one. The sample has just over 650,000 clones; around 90% are singletons. This entry belongs to a study of blood T cell repertoires in COVID-19. Study background: Sites in the United States, Italy and Spain provided acute and convalescent COVID-19 samples. Sources were T cells, B-cell-depleted T cells, or PBMCs; the material itself was cDNA or gDNA.

The sample taken for sequencing was peripheral blood. The receptor's source is a young woman with acute or convalescent COVID-19.

The CDR3 nucleotides are TGTGCCAGCAGCCAACCTGACAGGAACTATGGCTACACCTTC. Translating it yields CASSQPDRNYGYTF. The chain carries TRBV3-1 (or the pseudogene TRBV3-2) and TRBJ1-2; D is perhaps TRBD1 (6 bases). The V end was cut by 2 bases, the J end by 2 bases, with 9 bases between. Germline V gene sequence: CDR1 LGHDT, CDR2 YNNKEL (reference sequence). The CDR3 loop spans 14 amino acids.